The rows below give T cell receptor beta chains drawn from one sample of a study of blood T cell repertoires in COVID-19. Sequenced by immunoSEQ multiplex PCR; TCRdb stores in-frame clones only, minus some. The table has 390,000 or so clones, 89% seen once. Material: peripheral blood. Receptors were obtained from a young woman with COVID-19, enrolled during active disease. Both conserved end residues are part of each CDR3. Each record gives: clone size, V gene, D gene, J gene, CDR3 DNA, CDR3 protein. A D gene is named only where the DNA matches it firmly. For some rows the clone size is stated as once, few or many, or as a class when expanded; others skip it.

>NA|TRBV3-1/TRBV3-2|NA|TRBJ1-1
TGTGCCAGCAGCCAAACGGGAAACACTGAAGCTTTCTTT
CASSQTGNTEAFF
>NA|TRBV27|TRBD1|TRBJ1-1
TGTGCCAGCAGTCCGCACAGGGGCCGAGGTGTCCACACTGAAGCTTTCTTT
CASSPHRGRGVHTEAFF
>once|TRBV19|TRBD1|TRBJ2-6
TGTGCCAGTAGCCCAACAGGGGGCTTCTCTGGGGCCAACGTCCTGACTTTC
CASSPTGGFSGANVLTF
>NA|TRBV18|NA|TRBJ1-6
TGTGCCAGCTCACCGGACAGCTATAATTCACCCCTCCACTTT
CASSPDSYNSPLHF
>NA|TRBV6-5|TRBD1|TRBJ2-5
TGTGCCAGCAGTCTACAGGGGGGTCGGTTAGAGACCCAGTACTTC
CASSLQGGRLETQYF
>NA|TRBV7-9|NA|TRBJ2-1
TGTGCCAGCAGCTTACGCGGGACCCTATTTGGTGAGCAGTTCTTC
CASSLRGTLFGEQFF
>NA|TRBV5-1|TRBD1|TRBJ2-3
TGCGCCAGCAGCTCTGGGACAGGGGACGCAGATACGCAGTATTTT
CASSSGTGDADTQYF
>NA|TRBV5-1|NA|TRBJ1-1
TGCGCCAGCAGCTTGTCACAGGGTCATGTCCCTGAAGCTTTCTTT
CASSLSQGHVPEAFF
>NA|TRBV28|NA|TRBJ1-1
TGTGCCAGCAGTTTTGGGCCCCCATGGTCTGAGTCGGCTTTCTTT
CASSFGPPWSESAFF
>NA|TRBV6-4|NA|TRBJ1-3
TGTGCCAGCAGTGACGACATCTCTGGAAACACCATATATTTT
CASSDDISGNTIYF
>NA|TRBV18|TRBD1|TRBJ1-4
TGTGCCAGCTGCCGGGACAGGGGTGAAAAACTGTTTTTT
CASCRDRGEKLFF
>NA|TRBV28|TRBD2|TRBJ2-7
TGTGCCAGCAGGTCTAGCGGGTCCTACGAGCAGTACTTC
CASRSSGSYEQYF
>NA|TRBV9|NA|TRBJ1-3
TGTGCCAGCAGCGTAGACGGCACCATATATTTT
CASSVDGTIYF
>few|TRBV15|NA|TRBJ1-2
TGTGCCACCAGCACCGAGGACAGACTATATGGCTACACCTTC
CATSTEDRLYGYTF
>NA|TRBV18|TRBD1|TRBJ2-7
TGTGCCAGCTCACTGGACAGGGGTGGAGAGCAGTACTTC
CASSLDRGGEQYF
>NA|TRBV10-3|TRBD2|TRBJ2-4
TGTGCCATCAGTGAGGGGAGGGGTGGTTGGGACATTCAGTACTTC
CAISEGRGGWDIQYF
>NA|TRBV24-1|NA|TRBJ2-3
TGTGCCACCAGTGATTTAAGTAATGGGGGGACAGATACGCAGTATTTT
CATSDLSNGGTDTQYF
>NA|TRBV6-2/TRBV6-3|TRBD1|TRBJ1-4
TGTGCCAGCAGTCGGGACAGGGACATTGAAAAACTGTTTTTT
CASSRDRDIEKLFF
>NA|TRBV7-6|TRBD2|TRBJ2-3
TGTGCCAGCAGCTCGGGACTAGCGGGTCAAACAGATACGCAGTATTTT
CASSSGLAGQTDTQYF
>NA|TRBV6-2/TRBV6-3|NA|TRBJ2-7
TGTGCCAGCAGCCACACAAGGGAGCTGTATTACGAGCAGTACTTC
CASSHTRELYYEQYF
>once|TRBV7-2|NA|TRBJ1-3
TGTGCCAGCAGCTTAGTGAGCTCTGGAAACACCATATATTTT
CASSLVSSGNTIYF
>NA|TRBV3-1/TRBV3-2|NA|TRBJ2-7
TGTGCCAGCAGCCAGGTCAGCTACGAGCAGTACTTC
CASSQVSYEQYF
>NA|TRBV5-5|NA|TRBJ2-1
TGTGCCAGCAGCTTCGGTCAGGGGTACTACAATGAGCAGTTCTTC
CASSFGQGYYNEQFF
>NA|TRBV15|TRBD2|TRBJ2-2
TGTGCCACCATTGGGCAGGGAGGGACCACCGGGGAGCTGTTTTTT
CATIGQGGTTGELFF
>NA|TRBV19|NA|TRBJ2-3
TGTGCCAGCAGGGGAGCGGCCTTTAACACAGATACGCAGTATTTT
CASRGAAFNTDTQYF
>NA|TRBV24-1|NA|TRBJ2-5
TGTGCCACCAGTGATCCGGAAGAGACCCAGTACTTC
CATSDPEETQYF
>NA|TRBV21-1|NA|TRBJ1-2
TGTGCCAGCAGCCGCGGGGGAGAGGACTATGGCTACACCTTC
CASSRGGEDYGYTF
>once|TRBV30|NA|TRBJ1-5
TGTGCCTGGAGTGTTGGGGGGGCAGGGCAGCCCCAGCATTTT
CAWSVGGAGQPQHF
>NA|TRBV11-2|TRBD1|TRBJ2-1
TGTGCCAGCAGCCCCGTACAGGGGTGGAATGAGCAGTTCTTC
CASSPVQGWNEQFF
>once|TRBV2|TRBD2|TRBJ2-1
TGTGCCAGCAGTGAGGCGGGAGGGACTGAGCAGTTCTTC
CASSEAGGTEQFF
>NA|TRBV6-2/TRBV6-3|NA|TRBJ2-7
TGTGCCAGCAGTTACGGGGGCGCCGGATTGGGCGAGCAGTACTTC
CASSYGGAGLGEQYF
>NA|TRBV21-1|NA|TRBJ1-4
TGTGCCAGCAGTTTACGACTGGGGCGCGGGGGTAATGAAAAACTGTTTTTT
CASSLRLGRGGNEKLFF
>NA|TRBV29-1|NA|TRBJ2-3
TGCAGCGTTGAAGATTCGGGGGATACGCAGTATTTT
CSVEDSGDTQYF
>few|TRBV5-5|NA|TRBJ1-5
TGTGCCAGCAGCCGGGAGCAGGTCGGGACGTCCCAGCATTTT
CASSREQVGTSQHF
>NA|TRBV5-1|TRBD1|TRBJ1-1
TGCGCCAGCAGCTGGGGACAGGGGGCTTCTGAAGCTTTCTTT
CASSWGQGASEAFF
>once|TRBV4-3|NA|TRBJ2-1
TGCGCCAGCAGCCAAGCAGCGGACTCCTACAATGAGCAGTTCTTC
CASSQAADSYNEQFF
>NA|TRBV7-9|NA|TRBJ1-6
TGTGCCAGCAGGACGACGGGGGATAATTCACCCCTCCACTTT
CASRTTGDNSPLHF
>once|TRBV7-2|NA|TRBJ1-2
TGTGCCAGCAGCTTAGTGGGGGAGGGTACCTATGGCTACACCTTC
CASSLVGEGTYGYTF
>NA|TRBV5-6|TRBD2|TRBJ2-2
TGTGCCAGCAGCTTGATAGCGGGGGAAGCCGGGGAGCTGTTTTTT
CASSLIAGEAGELFF
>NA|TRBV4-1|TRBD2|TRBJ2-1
TGCGCCAGCAGCCAAAAAACACTAGCGGGGGATTACAATGAGCAGTTCTTC
CASSQKTLAGDYNEQFF
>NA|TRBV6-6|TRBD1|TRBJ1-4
TGTGCCAGCAGTCAGGGGGCCGTCGGTGCAACTAATGAAAAACTGTTTTTT
CASSQGAVGATNEKLFF
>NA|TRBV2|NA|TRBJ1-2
TGTGCCAGCAGTCCCGATCAGGGCAACTATGGCTACACCTTC
CASSPDQGNYGYTF
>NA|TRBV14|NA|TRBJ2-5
TGTGCCAGCAGCCTGATTCCAGGCTCAGCCCCCGGCAGACAGACCCAGTACTTC
CASSLIPGSAPGRQTQYF
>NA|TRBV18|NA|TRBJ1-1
TGTGCCAGCTCACCTGACCAGGGGAGTGAAGCTTTCTTT
CASSPDQGSEAFF
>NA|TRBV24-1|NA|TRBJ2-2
TGTCCCGGACGGGGAATTGACACCGGGGAGCTGTTTTTT
CPGRGIDTGELFF
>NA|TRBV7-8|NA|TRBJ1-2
TGTGCCAGCAGCACTCTCGGTGGCTACACCTTC
CASSTLGGYTF
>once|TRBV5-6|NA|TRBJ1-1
TGTGCCAGCAGCTTGGTACAGCTTGAAGCTTTCTTT
CASSLVQLEAFF
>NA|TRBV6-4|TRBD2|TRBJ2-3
TGTGCCAGCAGTATTGTAGCGGGGGCCGGCCCAGATACGCAGTATTTT
CASSIVAGAGPDTQYF
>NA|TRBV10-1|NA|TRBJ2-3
TGCGCCAGCAGTGTTGCCCCTCGGGATACGCAGTATTTT
CASSVAPRDTQYF
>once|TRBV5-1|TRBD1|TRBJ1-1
TGCGCCAGCAGCTGGGACAGGGGAGGTTCCGGCACTGAAGCTTTCTTT
CASSWDRGGSGTEAFF